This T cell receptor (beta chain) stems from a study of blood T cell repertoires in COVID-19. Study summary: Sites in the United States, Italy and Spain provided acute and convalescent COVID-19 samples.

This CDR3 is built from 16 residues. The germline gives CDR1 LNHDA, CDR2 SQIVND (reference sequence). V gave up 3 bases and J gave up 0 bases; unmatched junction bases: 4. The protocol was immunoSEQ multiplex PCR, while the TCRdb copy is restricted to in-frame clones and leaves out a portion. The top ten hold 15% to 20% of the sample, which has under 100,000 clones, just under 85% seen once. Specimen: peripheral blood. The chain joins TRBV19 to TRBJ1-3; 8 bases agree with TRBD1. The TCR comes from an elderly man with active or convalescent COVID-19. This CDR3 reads CASSMWTGSSGNTIYF. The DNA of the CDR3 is TGTGCCAGTAGTATGTGGACAGGGAGCTCTGGAAACACCATATATTTT.